This is a list of T cell receptor beta chains from one sample in a study of EBV T-cell therapy then PD-1 blockade in nasopharyngeal carcinoma. TCRdb's table, derived via immunoSEQ multiplex PCR, lists solely in-frame clones and lacks some. The profile shows about 17,000 clones, 75% to 90% of them singletons. No antigens are known for them. Here the sequenced sample was CD8+ T cells from blood, taken at day 0 from a patient whose treatment included autologous EBV-specific T cells and nivolumab. The origin of the receptors is a middle-aged man with nasopharyngeal carcinoma. Each CDR3 is given with its conserved first and last residue. A D gene is named only where the DNA matches it firmly. Only part of the rows carry a size: once, few, many, or a class if the clone is expanded.

j_call cdr3_length clone_size d_call v_call cdr3_nt cdr3_aa
TRBJ2-2 14 - - TRBV6-1 TGTGCCAGCAGTGAAGCAGGGGACACCGGGGAGCTGTTTTTT CASSEAGDTGELFF
TRBJ2-1 13 - - TRBV12-3/TRBV12-4 TGTGCCAGCAGCTCCCCTTGGGCCAATGAGCAGTTCTTC CASSSPWANEQFF
TRBJ2-2 17 - - TRBV5-5 TGTGCCAGCAGCAGGGGTACTCCGGGGCCTTACACCGGGGAGCTGTTTTTT CASSRGTPGPYTGELFF
TRBJ1-5 13 once - TRBV6-1 TGTGCCAGCACCCTGGGCCCCGCCCGGCCCCAGCATTTT CASTLGPARPQHF
TRBJ1-4 16 - TRBD1 TRBV25-1 TGTGCCAGCAGTGTCCTTTCCGGGACAGGGTGGGAAAAACTGTTTTTT CASSVLSGTGWEKLFF
TRBJ1-2 12 - - TRBV6-2/TRBV6-3 TGTGCCAGCAGTTATATTTCTCGGGGGCGATTCTTC CASSYISRGRFF
TRBJ1-6 16 - TRBD1 TRBV9 TGTGCCAGCAGCCCGGGACAGCTTTCCTATAATTCACCCCTCCACTTT CASSPGQLSYNSPLHF
TRBJ2-5 16 - TRBD1 TRBV4-1 TGCGCCAGCAGCCCTACGTGGACAGGGTACCAAGAGACCCAGTACTTC CASSPTWTGYQETQYF
TRBJ1-1 13 - - TRBV11-1 TGTGCCAGCAGCTTCTCACGAGGCACTGAAGCTTTCTTT CASSFSRGTEAFF
TRBJ2-7 14 - - TRBV10-2 TGCGCCAGCAGTGAAGGACCAGGGTCCTACGAGCAGTACTTC CASSEGPGSYEQYF
TRBJ1-1 15 - - TRBV6-5 TGTGCCAGCAGTTTAAATCCGGACAGCAACACTGAAGCTTTCTTT CASSLNPDSNTEAFF
TRBJ2-6 16 - - TRBV4-3 TGCGCCAGCAGCCAGGGGGAGTCCTCTGGGGCCAACGTCCTGACTTTC CASSQGESSGANVLTF
TRBJ1-2 12 - - TRBV9 TGTGCCAGCAGCGGCGACCGGTATGGCTACACCTTC CASSGDRYGYTF
TRBJ2-1 15 - - TRBV6-2/TRBV6-3 TGTGCCAGCAGTCTAGCCCCTGTGGGTTACAATGAGCAGTTCTTC CASSLAPVGYNEQFF
TRBJ2-7 13 - TRBD1 TRBV24-1 TGTGCCACCGCCGGGACAGGCTTAACTGAGCAGTACTTC CATAGTGLTEQYF
TRBJ2-1 15 - - TRBV6-5 TGTGCCAGCAGTTACGGGGCAGGGGCCTTCAATGAGCAGTTCTTC CASSYGAGAFNEQFF
TRBJ2-1 16 - - TRBV5-4 TGTGCCAGCAGCTTTCGAGGGGGGAGCTCCTACAATGAGCAGTTCTTC CASSFRGGSSYNEQFF
TRBJ2-5 13 few - TRBV13 TGTGCCAGCAGCTTCCAGGGCTTAGAGACCCAGTACTTC CASSFQGLETQYF
TRBJ2-7 15 - TRBD1 TRBV6-2/TRBV6-3 TGTGCCAGCAGTTACCGGACAGGGGGAAAGATCGAGCAGTACTTC CASSYRTGGKIEQYF
TRBJ2-7 12 - - TRBV5-6 TGTGCCAGCAGCTTGGTAAGGAACGAGCAGTACTTC CASSLVRNEQYF
TRBJ2-3 15 - TRBD1 TRBV4-1 TGCGCCAGCAGCTGGAGACAGGGGGCGACAGATACGCAGTATTTT CASSWRQGATDTQYF
TRBJ1-5 15 - - TRBV5-1 TGCGCCAGCAGCTCCGATCCAGGGATTAATCAGCCCCAGCATTTT CASSSDPGINQPQHF
TRBJ1-4 18 - - TRBV6-6 TGTGCCAGCAGTCCCAGGCGGGACCCTCAGGCAACTAATGAAAAACTGTTTTTT CASSPRRDPQATNEKLFF
TRBJ2-1 14 - - TRBV24-1 TGTGCCACCAGTCTCGCCCGCCCGTGGAATGAGCAGTTCTTC CATSLARPWNEQFF
TRBJ2-7 14 - - TRBV7-6 TGTGCCAGCAGCTTATCGGGTTCCAAGCACGAGCAGTACTTC CASSLSGSKHEQYF
TRBJ1-2 15 - - TRBV7-9 TGTGCCAGCAGCTACTCAGGGAATACCGTAAATGGCTACACCTTC CASSYSGNTVNGYTF
TRBJ2-5 16 once TRBD2 TRBV6-6 TGTGCCAGCACCTGGGGAGCGGGGGCCGCCACGGGGACCCAGTACTTC CASTWGAGAATGTQYF
TRBJ2-1 13 - - TRBV7-3 TGTGCCAGCAGATCGGCCAGTAACAATGAGCAGTTCTTC CASRSASNNEQFF
TRBJ1-3 14 - - TRBV7-8 TGTGCCAGCACCGTGGACACCTCTGGAAACACCATATATTTT CASTVDTSGNTIYF
TRBJ1-2 16 - - TRBV15 TGTGCCACCAGCAGAGATAGGGGTTGGGACTTCTATGGCTACACCTTC CATSRDRGWDFYGYTF
TRBJ2-2 15 - TRBD2 TRBV4-2 TGTGCCAGCAGCCGACTAGCGGGGGACACCGGGGAGCTGTTTTTT CASSRLAGDTGELFF
TRBJ2-2 14 - - TRBV6-5 TGTGCCAGCACCTGGGGTCTGAACACCGGGGAGCTGTTTTTT CASTWGLNTGELFF
TRBJ2-7 14 - TRBD1 TRBV27 TGTGCCAGCAGTCATAAGGGACAGGGGGGCGAGCAGTACTTC CASSHKGQGGEQYF
TRBJ2-1 18 - TRBD2 TRBV10-2 TGCGCCAGCAGCCCCTTCCTTAGCGGGGGGGCAGCGGACAATGAGCAGTTCTTC CASSPFLSGGAADNEQFF
TRBJ2-5 15 once TRBD1 TRBV4-1 TGCGCCAGCAGCCAAACCCGGGACAGGGGAGAGACCCAGTACTTC CASSQTRDRGETQYF
TRBJ1-2 14 - - TRBV5-5 TGTGCCAGCAGCGGCGTGGGACCCCTATATGGCTACACCTTC CASSGVGPLYGYTF
TRBJ2-1 13 - TRBD2 TRBV6-2/TRBV6-3 TGTGCCAGCAGTTACCTAGCGGGGGATGAGCAGTTCTTC CASSYLAGDEQFF
TRBJ1-4 16 - TRBD1 TRBV7-8 TGTGCCAGCAGCCCCGTCGGGACAGACGCCCCTGAAAAACTGTTTTTT CASSPVGTDAPEKLFF
TRBJ2-2 15 - TRBD1 TRBV6-5 TGTGCCAGGGGTACAGGGGGCAGAGACACCGGGGAGCTGTTTTTT CARGTGGRDTGELFF
TRBJ2-3 14 - - TRBV6-5 TGTGCCAGCAGTCCCGACGGGGTTTTAGATACGCAGTATTTT CASSPDGVLDTQYF
TRBJ1-3 13 - - TRBV25-1 TGTGCCAGCAGTGAATTGGGCGGAAGGGCCATATATTTT CASSELGGRAIYF
TRBJ1-3 13 - TRBD1 TRBV7-6 TGTGCCAGCAGCTCGGACAGGGGAAACACCATATATTTT CASSSDRGNTIYF
TRBJ2-5 15 - TRBD1 TRBV5-1 TGCGCCAGCAGCCTAGAGGACAGGGGCCAAGAGACCCAGTACTTC CASSLEDRGQETQYF
TRBJ2-7 14 - TRBD1 TRBV7-9 TGTGCCAGCAGCTTTGGGACAGGGAGCTACGAGCAGTACTTC CASSFGTGSYEQYF
TRBJ1-2 13 - - TRBV5-1 TGCGCCAGCCGGAAGACAGAGGACTATGGCTACACCTTC CASRKTEDYGYTF
TRBJ2-7 15 - - TRBV9 TGTGCCAGCAGCGAAAGGGGGGGGCGCATCAACGAGCAGTACTTC CASSERGGRINEQYF
TRBJ1-5 15 - TRBD1 TRBV19 TGTGCCAGTAGCTGGACAGGGGTTAGCAATCAGCCCCAGCATTTT CASSWTGVSNQPQHF
TRBJ1-5 13 - - TRBV7-9 TGTGCCAGCAGGGGAGGGGTAAATCAGCCCCAGCATTTT CASRGGVNQPQHF
TRBJ2-5 16 once TRBD2 TRBV4-3 TGCGCCAGCAGCCAAGATACTAGCGGACTGGGGGAGACCCAGTACTTC CASSQDTSGLGETQYF
TRBJ2-2 16 once TRBD1 TRBV9 TGTGCCAGCAGTGCTTTCCGGACAGGGGGCACCGGGGAGCTGTTTTTT CASSAFRTGGTGELFF
TRBJ1-1 13 few - TRBV29-1 TGCAGCGTTTTCACAGGCTTGAACACTGAAGCTTTCTTT CSVFTGLNTEAFF
TRBJ2-3 16 - TRBD1 TRBV25-1 TGTGCCAGCACAACTCGGGACAGGGGGCTTCGTGATACGCAGTATTTT CASTTRDRGLRDTQYF
TRBJ1-2 16 - - TRBV6-4 TGTGCCAGCAGTGACTCGACAGTTGGGGAGTCGGGTGGCTACACCTTC CASSDSTVGESGGYTF
TRBJ2-7 11 - - TRBV28 TGTGCCAGCAGTTTAATCTACGAGCAGTACTTC CASSLIYEQYF
TRBJ2-3 12 once - TRBV7-9 TGTGCCAGCAGCTTAGGTACAGATACGCAGTATTTT CASSLGTDTQYF